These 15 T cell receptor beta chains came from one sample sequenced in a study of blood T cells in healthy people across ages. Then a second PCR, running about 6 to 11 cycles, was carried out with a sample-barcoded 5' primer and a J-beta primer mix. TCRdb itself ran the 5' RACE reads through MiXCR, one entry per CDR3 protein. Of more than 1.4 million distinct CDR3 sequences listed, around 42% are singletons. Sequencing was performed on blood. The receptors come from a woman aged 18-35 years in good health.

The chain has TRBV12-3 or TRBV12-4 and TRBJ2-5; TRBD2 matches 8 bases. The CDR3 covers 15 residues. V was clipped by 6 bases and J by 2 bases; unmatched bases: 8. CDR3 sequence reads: CASRQSGGKQETQYF. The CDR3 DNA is TGTGCCAGCAGGCAAAGCGGGGGTAAACAAGAGACCCAGTACTTC.

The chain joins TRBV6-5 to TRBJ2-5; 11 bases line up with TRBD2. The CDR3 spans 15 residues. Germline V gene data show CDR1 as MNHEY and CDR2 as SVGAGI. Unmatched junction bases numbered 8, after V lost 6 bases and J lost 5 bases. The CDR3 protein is CASRTLAGGQETQYF. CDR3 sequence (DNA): TGTGCCAGCAGGACCCTAGCGGGAGGTCAGGAGACCCAGTACTTC.

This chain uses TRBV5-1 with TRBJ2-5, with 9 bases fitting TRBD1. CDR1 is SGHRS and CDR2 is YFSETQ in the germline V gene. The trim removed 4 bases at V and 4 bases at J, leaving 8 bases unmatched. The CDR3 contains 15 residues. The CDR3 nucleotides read TGCGCCAGCAGCAACTCGGGACAGGGCCCAGAGACCCAGTACTTC. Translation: CASSNSGQGPETQYF.

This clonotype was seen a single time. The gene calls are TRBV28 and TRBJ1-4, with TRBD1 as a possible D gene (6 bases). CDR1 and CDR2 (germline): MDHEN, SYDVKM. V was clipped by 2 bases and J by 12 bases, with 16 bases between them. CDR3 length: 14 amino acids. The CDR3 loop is CASSLPQQGRELFF. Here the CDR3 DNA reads TGTGCCAGCAGTTTACCCCAACAGGGTCGGGAACTGTTTTTT. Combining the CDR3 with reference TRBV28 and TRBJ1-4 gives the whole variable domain DVKVTQSSRYLVKRTGEKVFLECVQDMDHENMFWYRQDPGLGLRLIYFSYDVKMKEKGDIPEGYSVSREKKERFSLILESASTNQTSMYLCASSLPQQGRELFFGSGTQLSVL.

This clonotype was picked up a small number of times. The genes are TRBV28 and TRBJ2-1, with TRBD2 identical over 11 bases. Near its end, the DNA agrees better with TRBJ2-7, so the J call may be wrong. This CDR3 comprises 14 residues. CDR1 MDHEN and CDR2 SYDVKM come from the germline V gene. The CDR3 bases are TGTGCCAGCAGCTCCGGACTAGCGGGCTTGGAGCAGTACTTC. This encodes CASSSGLAGLEQYF.

In DNA, the CDR3 is TGCGCCAGCAGCCGTAGCGGGGGCAGCTCCTACGAGCAGTACTTC. This sequence encodes CASSRSGGSSYEQYF. V and J are TRBV4-1 and TRBJ2-7; 9 bases align to TRBD2. CDR1 is MGHRA, CDR2 YSYEKL, per germline. V trimming: 4 bases; J trimming: 0 bases; junction bases outside the gene matches: 4. This CDR3 comprises 15 residues.

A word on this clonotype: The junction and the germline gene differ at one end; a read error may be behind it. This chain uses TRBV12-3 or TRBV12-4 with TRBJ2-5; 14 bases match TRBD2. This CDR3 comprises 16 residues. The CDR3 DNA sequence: TGTGCCAGCACCGATGGACTAGCGGGGGGACAAGAGACTCAGTACTTC. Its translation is CASTDGLAGGQETQYF.

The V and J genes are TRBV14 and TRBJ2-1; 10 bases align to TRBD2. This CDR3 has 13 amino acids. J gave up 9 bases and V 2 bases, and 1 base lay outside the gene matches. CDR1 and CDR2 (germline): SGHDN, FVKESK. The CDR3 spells CASSQWTSGEQFF. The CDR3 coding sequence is TGTGCCAGCAGCCAATGGACTAGCGGTGAGCAGTTCTTC.

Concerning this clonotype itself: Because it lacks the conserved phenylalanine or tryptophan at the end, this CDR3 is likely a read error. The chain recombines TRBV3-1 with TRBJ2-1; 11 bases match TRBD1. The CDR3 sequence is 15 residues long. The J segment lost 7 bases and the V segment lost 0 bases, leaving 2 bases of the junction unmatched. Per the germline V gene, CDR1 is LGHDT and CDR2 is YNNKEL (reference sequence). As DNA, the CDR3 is TGTGCCAGCAGCCAAGATGGGACAGGGGGGAATGAGCAGTTCCTC. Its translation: CASSQDGTGGNEQFL.

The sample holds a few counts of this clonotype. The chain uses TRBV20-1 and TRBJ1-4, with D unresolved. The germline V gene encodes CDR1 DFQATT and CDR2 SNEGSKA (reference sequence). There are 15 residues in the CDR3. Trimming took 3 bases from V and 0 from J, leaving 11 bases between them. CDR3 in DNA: TGCAGTGCTAGTCTTAGCGGTGCAACTAATGAAAAACTGTTTTTT. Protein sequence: CSASLSGATNEKLFF.

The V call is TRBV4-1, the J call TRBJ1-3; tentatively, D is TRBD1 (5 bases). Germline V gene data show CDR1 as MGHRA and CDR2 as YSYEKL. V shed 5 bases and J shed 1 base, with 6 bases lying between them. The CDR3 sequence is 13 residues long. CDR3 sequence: CASSWGSGNTIYF. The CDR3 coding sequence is TGCGCCAGCAGCTGGGGGTCTGGAAACACCATATATTTT.

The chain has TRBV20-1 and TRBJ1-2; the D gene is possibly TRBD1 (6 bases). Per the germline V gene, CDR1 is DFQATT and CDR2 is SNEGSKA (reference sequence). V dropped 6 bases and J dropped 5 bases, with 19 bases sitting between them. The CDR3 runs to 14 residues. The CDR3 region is CSASGGLDLYGYTF. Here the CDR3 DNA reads TGCAGTGCCTCTGGGGGCCTAGACCTTTATGGCTACACCTTC.

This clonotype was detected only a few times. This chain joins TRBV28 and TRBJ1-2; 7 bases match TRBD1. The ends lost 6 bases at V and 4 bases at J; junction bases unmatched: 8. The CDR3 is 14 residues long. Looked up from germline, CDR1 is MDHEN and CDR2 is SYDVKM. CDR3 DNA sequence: TGTGCCAGCAGGATCACAGGGGCCCGCTATGGCTACACCTTC. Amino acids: CASRITGARYGYTF.

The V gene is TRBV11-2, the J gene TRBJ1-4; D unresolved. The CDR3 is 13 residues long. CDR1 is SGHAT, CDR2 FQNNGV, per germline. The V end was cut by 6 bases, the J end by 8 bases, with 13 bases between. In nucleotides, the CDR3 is TGTGCCAGCAGTGACCAGGTTTACGAAAAACTGTTTTTT. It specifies CASSDQVYEKLFF.

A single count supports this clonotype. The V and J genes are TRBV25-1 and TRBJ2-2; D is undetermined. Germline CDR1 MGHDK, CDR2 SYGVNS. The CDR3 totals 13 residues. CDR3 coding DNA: TGTGCTTCCCAGTCGGCGAACACCGGGGAGCTGTTTTTT. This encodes CASQSANTGELFF. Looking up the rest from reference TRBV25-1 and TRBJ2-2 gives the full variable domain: EADIYQTPRYLVIGTGKKITLECSQTMGHDKMYWYQQDPGMELHLIHYSYGVNSTEKGDLSSESTVSRIRTEHFPLTLESARPSHTSQYLCASQSANTGELFFGEGSRLTVL.